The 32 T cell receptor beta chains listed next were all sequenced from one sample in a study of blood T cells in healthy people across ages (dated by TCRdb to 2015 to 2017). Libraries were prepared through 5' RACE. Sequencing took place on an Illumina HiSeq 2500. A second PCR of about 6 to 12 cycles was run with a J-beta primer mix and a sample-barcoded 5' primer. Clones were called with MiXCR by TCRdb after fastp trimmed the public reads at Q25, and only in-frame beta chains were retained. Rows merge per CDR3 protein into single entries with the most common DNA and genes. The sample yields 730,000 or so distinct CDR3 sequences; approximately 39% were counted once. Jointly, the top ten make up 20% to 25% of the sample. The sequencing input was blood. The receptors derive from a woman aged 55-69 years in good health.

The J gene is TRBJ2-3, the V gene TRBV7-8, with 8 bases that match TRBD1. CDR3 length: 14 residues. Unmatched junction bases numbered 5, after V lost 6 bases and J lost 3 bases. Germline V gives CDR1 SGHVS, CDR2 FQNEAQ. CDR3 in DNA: TGTGCCAGCAGACAGAGACAGGGGACAGATACGCAGTATTTT. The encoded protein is CASRQRQGTDTQYF.

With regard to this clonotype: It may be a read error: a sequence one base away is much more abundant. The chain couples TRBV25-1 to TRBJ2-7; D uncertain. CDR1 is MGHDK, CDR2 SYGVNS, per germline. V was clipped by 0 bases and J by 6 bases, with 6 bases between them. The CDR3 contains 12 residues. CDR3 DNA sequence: TGTGCCAGCAGTGAATATAAAAGCGAGCAGTACTTC. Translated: CASSEYKSEQYF.

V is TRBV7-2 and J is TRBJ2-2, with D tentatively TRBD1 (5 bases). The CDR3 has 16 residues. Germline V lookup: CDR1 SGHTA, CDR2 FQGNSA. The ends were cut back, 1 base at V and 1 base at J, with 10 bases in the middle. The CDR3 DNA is TGTGCCAGCAGCTTAGTGGGGCGCGGGAACACCGGGGAGCTGTTTTTT. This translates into CASSLVGRGNTGELFF. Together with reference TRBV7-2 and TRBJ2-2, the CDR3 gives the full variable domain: GAGVSQSPSNKVTEKGKDVELRCDPISGHTALYWYRQSLGQGLEFLIYFQGNSAPDKSGLPSDRFSAERTGGSVSTLTIQRTQQEDSAVYLCASSLVGRGNTGELFFGEGSRLTVL.

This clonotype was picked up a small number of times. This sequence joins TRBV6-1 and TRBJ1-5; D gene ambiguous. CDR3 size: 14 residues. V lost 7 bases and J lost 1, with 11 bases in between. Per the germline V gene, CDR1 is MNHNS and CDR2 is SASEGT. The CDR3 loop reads CASMERESNQPQHF. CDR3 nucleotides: TGTGCCAGCATGGAGAGGGAGAGCAATCAGCCCCAGCATTTT.

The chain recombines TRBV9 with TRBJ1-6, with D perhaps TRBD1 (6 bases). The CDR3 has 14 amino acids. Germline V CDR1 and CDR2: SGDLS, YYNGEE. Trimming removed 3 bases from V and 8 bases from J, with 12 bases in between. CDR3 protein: CASSGGGDYSPLHF. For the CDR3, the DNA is TGTGCCAGCAGCGGGGGGGGCGACTATTCACCCCTCCACTTT.

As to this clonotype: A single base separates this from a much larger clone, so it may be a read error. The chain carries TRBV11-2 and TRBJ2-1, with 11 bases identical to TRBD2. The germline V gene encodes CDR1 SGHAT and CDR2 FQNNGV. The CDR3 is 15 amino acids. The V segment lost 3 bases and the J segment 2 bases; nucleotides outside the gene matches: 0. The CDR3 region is CASSFSGRAYNEQFF. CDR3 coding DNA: TGTGCCAGCAGCTTTAGCGGGAGGGCCTACAATGAGCAGTTCTTC.

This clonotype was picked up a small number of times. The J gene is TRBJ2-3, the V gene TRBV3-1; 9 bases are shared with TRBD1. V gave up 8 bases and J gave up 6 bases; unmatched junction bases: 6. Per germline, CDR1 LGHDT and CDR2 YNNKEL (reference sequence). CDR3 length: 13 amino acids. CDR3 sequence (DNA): TGTGCCAGCGGAGGGACAGGGAGCGATACGCAGTATTTT. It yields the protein CASGGTGSDTQYF.

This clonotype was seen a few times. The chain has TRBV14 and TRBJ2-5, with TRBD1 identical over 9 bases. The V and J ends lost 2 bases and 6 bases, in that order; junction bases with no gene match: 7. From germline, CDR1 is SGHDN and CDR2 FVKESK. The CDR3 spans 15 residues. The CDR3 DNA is TGTGCCAGCAGCCAAACCGGGACAGGGTGGCAGACCCAGTACTTC. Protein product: CASSQTGTGWQTQYF.

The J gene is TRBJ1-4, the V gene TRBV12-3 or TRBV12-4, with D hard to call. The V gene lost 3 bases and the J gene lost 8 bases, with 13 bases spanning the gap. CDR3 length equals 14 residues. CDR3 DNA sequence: TGTGCCAGCAGTTTCCCGCAGGTTGTGGAAAAACTGTTTTTT. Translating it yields CASSFPQVVEKLFF.

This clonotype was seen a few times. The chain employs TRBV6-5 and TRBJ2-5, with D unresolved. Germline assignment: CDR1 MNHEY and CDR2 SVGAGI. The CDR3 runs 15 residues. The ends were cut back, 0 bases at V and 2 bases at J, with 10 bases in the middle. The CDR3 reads CASSYSGQRQETQYF. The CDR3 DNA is TGTGCCAGCAGTTACTCGGGCCAGAGGCAAGAGACCCAGTACTTC.

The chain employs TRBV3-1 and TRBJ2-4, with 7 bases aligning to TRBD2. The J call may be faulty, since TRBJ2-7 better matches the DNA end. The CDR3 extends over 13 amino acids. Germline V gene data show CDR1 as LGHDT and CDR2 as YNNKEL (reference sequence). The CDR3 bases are TGTGCCAGCGGGGAGGGAGGGCGGTACGAGCAGTACTTC. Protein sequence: CASGEGGRYEQYF.

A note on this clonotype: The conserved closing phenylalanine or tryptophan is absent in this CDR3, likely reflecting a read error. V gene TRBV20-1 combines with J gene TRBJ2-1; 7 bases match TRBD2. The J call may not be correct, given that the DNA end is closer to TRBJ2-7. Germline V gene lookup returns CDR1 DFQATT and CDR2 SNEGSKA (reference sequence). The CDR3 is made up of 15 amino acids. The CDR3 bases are TGCAGTGCTAGAGATCAACGGGGGGTCTACAATGAGCAGTACTAC. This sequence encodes CSARDQRGVYNEQYY.

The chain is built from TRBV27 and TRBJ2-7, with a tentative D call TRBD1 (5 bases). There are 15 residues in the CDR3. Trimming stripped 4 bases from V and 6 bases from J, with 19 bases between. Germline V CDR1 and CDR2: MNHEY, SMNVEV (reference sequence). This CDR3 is CASSSAKNQGIEQYF. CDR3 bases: TGTGCCAGCAGTTCCGCTAAAAACCAGGGAATCGAGCAGTACTTC.

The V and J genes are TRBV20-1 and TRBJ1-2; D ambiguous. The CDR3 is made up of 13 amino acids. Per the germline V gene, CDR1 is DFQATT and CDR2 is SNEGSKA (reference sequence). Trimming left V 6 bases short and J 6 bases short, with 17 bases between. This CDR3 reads CSAPLPYWDGYTF. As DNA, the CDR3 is TGCAGTGCCCCCCTGCCTTATTGGGATGGCTACACCTTC.

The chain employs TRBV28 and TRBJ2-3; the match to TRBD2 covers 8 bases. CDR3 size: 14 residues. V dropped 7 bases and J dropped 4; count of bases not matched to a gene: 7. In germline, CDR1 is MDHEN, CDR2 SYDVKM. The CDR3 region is CASIEAGDPDTQYF. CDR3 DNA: TGTGCCAGCATAGAAGCGGGAGACCCAGATACGCAGTATTTT.

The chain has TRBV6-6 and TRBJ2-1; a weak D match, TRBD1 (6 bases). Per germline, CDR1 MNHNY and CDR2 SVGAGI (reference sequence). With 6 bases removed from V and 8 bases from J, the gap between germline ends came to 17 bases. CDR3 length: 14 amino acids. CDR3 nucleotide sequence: TGTGCCAGCAGCCGCGCCGAAGGGGGAGATGAGCAGTTCTTC. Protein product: CASSRAEGGDEQFF.

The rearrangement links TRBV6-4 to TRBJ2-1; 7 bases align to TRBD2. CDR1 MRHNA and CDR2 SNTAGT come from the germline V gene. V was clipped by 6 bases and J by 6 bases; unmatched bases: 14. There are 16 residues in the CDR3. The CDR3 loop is CASSYSGRGGINEQFF. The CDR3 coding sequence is TGTGCCAGCAGCTATTCGGGGCGGGGAGGGATCAATGAGCAGTTCTTC.

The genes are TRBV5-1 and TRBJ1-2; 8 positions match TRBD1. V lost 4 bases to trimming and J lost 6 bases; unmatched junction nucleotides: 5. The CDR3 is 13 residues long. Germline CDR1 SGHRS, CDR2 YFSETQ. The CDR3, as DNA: TGCGCCAGCAGCGTGGACAGGGATCATGGCTACACCTTC. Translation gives CASSVDRDHGYTF.

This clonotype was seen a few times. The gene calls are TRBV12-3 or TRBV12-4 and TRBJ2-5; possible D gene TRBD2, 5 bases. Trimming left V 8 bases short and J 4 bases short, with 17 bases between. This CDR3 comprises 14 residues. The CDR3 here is CASPDPGVRETQYF. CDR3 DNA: TGTGCCAGCCCAGACCCCGGGGTACGAGAGACCCAGTACTTC.

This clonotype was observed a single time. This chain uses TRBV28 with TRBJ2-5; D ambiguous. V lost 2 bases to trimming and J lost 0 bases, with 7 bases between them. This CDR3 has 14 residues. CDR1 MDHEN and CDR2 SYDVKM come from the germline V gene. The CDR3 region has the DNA TGTGCCAGCAGTTTAGACACGTACCAAGAGACCCAGTACTTC. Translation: CASSLDTYQETQYF.

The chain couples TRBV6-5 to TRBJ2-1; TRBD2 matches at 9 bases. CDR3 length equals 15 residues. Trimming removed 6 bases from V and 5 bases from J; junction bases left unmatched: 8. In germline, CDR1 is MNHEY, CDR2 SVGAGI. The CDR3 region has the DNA TGTGCCAGCAGAAAGCTGACTAGCGGACACAATGAGCAGTTCTTC. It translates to CASRKLTSGHNEQFF.

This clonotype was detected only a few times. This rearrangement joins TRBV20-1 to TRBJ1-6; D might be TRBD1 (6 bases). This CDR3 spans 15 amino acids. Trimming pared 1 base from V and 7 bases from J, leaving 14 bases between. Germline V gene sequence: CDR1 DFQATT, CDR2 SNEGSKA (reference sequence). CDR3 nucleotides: TGCAGTGCTAGAGCACAGGGCTTGTTGAATTCACCCCTCCACTTT. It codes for CSARAQGLLNSPLHF.

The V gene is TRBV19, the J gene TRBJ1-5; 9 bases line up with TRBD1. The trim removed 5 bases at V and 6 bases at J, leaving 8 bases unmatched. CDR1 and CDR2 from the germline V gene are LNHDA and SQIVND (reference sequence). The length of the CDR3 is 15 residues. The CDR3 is CASSSGTGLSQPQHF. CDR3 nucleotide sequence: TGTGCCAGTAGTTCCGGGACAGGGCTCTCTCAGCCCCAGCATTTT.

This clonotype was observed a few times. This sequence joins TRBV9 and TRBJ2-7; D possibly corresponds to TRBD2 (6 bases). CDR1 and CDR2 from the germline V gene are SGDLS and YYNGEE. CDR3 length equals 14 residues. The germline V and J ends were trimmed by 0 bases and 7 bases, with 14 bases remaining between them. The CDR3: CASSVGLVGREQYF. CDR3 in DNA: TGTGCCAGCAGCGTAGGACTAGTAGGTAGGGAGCAGTACTTC. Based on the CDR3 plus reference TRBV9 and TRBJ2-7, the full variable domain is DSGVTQTPKHLITATGQRVTLRCSPRSGDLSVYWYQQSLDQGLQFLIQYYNGEERAKGNILERFSAQQFPDLHSELNLSSLELGDSALYFCASSVGLVGREQYFGPGTRLTVT.

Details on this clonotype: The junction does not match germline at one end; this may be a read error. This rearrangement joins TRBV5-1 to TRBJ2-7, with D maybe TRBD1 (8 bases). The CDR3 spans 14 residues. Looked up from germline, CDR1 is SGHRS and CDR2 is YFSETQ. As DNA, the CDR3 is TGCGCCAGCGGCTTGGAACAGGGGGGGAATGAGCAGTACTTC. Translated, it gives CASGLEQGGNEQYF.

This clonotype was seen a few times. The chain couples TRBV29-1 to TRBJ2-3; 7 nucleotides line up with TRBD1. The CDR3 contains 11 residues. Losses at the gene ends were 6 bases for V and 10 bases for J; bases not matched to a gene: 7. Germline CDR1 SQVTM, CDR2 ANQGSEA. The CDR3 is CSVGDSSAQYF. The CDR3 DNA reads TGCAGCGTAGGGGACAGTAGCGCGCAGTATTTT.

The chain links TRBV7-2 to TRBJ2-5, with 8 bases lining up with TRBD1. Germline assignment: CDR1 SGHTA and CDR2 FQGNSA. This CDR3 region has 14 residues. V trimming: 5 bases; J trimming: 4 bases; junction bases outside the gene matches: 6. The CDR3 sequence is CASSLRGPPETQYF. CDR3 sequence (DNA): TGTGCCAGCAGCCTCAGGGGGCCCCCAGAGACCCAGTACTTC.

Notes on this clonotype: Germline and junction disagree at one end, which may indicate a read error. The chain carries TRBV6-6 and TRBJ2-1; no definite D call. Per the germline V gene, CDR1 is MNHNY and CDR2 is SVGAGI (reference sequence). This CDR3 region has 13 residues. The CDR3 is CACSYFDGNEQFF. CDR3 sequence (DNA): TGTGCCTGCAGTTACTTTGACGGCAATGAGCAGTTCTTC.

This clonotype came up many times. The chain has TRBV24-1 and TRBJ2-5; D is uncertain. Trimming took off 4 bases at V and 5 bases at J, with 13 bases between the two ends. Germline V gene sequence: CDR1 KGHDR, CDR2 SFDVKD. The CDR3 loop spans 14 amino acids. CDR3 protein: CATSDPREAETQYF. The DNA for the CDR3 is TGTGCCACCAGTGACCCAAGGGAAGCCGAGACCCAGTACTTC.

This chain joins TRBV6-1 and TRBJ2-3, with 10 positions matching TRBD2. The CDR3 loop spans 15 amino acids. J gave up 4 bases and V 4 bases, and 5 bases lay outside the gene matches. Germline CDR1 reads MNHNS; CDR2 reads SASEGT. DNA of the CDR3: TGTGCCAGCAGTGGGGGACTAGCGTGGCCAGATACGCAGTATTTT. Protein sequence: CASSGGLAWPDTQYF.

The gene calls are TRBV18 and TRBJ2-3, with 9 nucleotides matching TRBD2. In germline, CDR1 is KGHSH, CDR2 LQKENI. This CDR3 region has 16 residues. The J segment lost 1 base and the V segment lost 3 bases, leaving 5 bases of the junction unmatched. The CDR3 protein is CASSPRTSEGTDTQYF. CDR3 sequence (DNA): TGTGCCAGCTCACCTAGGACTAGCGAGGGCACAGATACGCAGTATTTT.

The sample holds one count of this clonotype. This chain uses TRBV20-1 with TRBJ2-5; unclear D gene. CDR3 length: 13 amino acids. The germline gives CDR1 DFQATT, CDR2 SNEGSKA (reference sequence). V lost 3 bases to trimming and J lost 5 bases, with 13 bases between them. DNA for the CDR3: TGCAGTGCTAGTACTGGTTGGGCGGAGACCCAGTACTTC. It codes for CSASTGWAETQYF.